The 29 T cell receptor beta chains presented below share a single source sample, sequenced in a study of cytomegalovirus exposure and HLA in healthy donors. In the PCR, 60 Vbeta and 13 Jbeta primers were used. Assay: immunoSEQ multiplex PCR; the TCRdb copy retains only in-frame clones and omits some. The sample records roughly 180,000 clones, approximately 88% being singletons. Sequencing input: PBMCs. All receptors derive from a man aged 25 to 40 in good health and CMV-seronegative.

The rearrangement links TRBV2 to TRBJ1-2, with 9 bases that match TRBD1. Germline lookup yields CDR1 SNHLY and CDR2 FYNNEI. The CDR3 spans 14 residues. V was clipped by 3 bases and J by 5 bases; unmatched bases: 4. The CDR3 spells CASSEDRGRYGYTF. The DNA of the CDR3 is TGTGCCAGCAGTGAGGACAGGGGCAGGTATGGCTACACCTTC. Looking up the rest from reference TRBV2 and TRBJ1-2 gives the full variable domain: EPEVTQTPSHQVTQMGQEVILRCVPISNHLYFYWYRQILGQKVEFLVSFYNNEISEKSEIFDDQFSVERPDGSNFTLKIRSTKLEDSAMYFCASSEDRGRYGYTFGSGTRLTVV.

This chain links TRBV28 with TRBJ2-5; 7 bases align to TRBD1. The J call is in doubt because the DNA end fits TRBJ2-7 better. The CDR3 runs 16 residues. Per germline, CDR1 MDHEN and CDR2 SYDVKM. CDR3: CASSLPPTGSPYEQYF. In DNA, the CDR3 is TGTGCCAGCAGTCTCCCCCCGACAGGGAGCCCCTACGAGCAGTACTTC.

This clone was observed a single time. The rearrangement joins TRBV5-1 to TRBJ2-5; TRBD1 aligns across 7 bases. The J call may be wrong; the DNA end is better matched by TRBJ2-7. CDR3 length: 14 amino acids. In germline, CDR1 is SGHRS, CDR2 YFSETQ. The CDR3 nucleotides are TGCGCCAGCAGCGAAGGGACAGTCTCCTACGAGCAGTACTTC. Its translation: CASSEGTVSYEQYF.

For the CDR3, the DNA is TGTGCCAGCAGCCCCGAGCGGGAGTATCCAGATACGCAGTATTTT. It codes for CASSPEREYPDTQYF. The chain carries TRBV14 and TRBJ2-3, with 8 bases matching TRBD2. CDR1 is SGHDN and CDR2 is FVKESK in the germline V gene. V dropped 4 bases and J dropped 4; count of bases not matched to a gene: 7. This CDR3 has 15 amino acids. Full variable domain (rest looked up from reference TRBV14 and TRBJ2-3): EAGVTQFPSHSVIEKGQTVTLRCDPISGHDNLYWYRRVMGKEIKFLLHFVKESKQDESGMPNNRFLAERTGGTYSTLKVQPAELEDSGVYFCASSPEREYPDTQYFGPGTRLTVL.

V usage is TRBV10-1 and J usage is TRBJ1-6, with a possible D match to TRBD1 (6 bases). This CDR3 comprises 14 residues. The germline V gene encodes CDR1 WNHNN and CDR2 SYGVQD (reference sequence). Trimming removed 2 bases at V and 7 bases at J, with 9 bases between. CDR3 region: CASSETGTNSPLHF. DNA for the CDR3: TGCGCCAGCAGTGAGACAGGGACGAATTCACCCCTCCACTTT.

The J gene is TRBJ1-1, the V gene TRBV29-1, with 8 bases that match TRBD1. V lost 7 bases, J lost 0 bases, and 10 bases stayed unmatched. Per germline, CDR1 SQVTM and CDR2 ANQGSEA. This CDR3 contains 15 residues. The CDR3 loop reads CSAGQELNMNTEAFF. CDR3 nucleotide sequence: TGCAGCGCGGGACAGGAGTTAAACATGAACACTGAAGCTTTCTTT.

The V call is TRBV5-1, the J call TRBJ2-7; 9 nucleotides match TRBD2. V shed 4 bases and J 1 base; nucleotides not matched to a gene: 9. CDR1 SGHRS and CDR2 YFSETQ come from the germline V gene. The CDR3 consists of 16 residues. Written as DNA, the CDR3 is TGCGCCAGCAGCGTAACACTAGCGGGCGATTCCTACGAGCAGTACTTC. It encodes CASSVTLAGDSYEQYF. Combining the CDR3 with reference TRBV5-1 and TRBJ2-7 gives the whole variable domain KAGVTQTPRYLIKTRGQQVTLSCSPISGHRSVSWYQQTPGQGLQFLFEYFSETQRNKGNFPGRFSGRQFSNSRSEMNVSTLELGDSALYLCASSVTLAGDSYEQYFGPGTRLTVT.

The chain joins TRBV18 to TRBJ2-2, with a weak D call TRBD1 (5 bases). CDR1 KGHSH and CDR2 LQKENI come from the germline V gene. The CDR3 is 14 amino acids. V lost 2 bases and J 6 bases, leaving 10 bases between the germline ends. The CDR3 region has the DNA TGTGCCAGCTCACCAGCCCAGGGATCCGGGGAGCTGTTTTTT. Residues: CASSPAQGSGELFF.

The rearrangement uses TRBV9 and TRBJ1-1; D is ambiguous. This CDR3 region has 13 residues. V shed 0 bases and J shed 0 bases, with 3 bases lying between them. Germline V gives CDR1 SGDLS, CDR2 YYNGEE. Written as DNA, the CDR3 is TGTGCCAGCAGCGTAGTCGTGAACACTGAAGCTTTCTTT. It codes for CASSVVVNTEAFF.

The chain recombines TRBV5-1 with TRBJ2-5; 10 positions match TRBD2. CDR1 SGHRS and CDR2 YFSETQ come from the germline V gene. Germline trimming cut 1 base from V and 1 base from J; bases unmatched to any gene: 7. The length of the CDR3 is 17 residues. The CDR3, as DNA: TGCGCCAGCAGCTTGCGGACTAGCGGAACCATCCAAGAGACCCAGTACTTC. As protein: CASSLRTSGTIQETQYF.

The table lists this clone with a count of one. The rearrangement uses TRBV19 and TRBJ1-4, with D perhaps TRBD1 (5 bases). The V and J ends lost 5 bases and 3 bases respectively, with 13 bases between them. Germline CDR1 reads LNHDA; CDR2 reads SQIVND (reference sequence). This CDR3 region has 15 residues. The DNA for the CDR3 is TGTGCCAGTAGTGCGTCAGGGAGGCCTAATGAAAAACTGTTTTTT. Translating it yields CASSASGRPNEKLFF.

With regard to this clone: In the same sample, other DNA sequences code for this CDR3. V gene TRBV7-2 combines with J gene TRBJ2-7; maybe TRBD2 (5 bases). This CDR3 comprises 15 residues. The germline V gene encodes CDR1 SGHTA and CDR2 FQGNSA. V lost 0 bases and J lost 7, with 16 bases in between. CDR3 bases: TGTGCCAGCAGCTTAGCGCTAAGCGGTATATATGAGCAGTACTTC. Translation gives CASSLALSGIYEQYF.

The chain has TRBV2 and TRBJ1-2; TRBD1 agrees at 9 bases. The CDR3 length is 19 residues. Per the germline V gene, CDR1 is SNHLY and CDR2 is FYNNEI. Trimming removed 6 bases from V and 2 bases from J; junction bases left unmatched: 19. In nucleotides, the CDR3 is TGTGCCAGCAGCTACGCTTTCCGGGACAGGGAGAATCCCAACTATGGCTACACCTTC. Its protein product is CASSYAFRDRENPNYGYTF.

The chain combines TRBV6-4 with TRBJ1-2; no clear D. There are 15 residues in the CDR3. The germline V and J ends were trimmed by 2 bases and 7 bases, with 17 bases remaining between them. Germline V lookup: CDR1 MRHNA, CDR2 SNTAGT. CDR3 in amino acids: CASSDSTVIIFGYTF. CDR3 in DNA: TGTGCCAGCAGTGACAGTACAGTTATTATTTTTGGCTACACCTTC.

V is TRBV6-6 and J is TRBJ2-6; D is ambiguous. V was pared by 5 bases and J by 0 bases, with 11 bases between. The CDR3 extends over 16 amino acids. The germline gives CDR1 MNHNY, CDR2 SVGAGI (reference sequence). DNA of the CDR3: TGTGCCAGCAGTCCGTACAGCCTCTCTGGGGCCAACGTCCTGACTTTC. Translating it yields CASSPYSLSGANVLTF.

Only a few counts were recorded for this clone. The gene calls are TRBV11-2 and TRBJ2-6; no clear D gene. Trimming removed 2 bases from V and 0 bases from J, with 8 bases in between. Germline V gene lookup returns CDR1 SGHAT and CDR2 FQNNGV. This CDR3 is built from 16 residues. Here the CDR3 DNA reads TGTGCCAGCAGCTTACGACTTGGCTCTGGGGCCAACGTCCTGACTTTC. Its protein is CASSLRLGSGANVLTF.

CDR3 loop: CATSRDRTEETQYF. For the CDR3, the DNA is TGTGCCACCAGCAGAGATCGGACAGAAGAGACCCAGTACTTC. The chain has TRBV15 and TRBJ2-5, with D possibly TRBD1 on 6 matching bases. Germline CDR1 is LNHNV and CDR2 is YYDKDF (reference sequence). The CDR3 contains 14 residues. Between the trimmed V and J ends, which lost 0 bases and 3 bases, there was a span of 8 bases.

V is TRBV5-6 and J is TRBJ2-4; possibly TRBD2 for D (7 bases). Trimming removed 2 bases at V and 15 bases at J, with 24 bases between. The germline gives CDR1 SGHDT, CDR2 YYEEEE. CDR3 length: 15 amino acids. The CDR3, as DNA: TGTGCCAGCAGCTTTCAGACGGGGGGCGGAGGACCCCCGTACTTC. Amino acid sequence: CASSFQTGGGGPPYF.

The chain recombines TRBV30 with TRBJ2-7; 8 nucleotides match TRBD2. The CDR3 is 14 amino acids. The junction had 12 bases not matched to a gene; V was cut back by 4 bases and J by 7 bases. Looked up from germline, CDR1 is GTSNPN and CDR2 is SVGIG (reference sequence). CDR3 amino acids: CAWNAGGLVGEQYF. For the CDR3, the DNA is TGTGCCTGGAACGCGGGGGGATTGGTAGGGGAGCAGTACTTC.

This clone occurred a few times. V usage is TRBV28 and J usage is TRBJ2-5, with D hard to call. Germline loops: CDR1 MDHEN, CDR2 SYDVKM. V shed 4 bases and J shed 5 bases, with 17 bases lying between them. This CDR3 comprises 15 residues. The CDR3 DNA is TGTGCCAGCAGTTCCGCAGGTTTGGCACCTGAGACCCAGTACTTC. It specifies CASSSAGLAPETQYF.

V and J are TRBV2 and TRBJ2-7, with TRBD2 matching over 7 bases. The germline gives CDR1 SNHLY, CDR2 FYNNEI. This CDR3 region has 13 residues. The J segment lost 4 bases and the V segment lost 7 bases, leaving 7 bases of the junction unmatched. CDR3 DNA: TGTGCCAGCATATTTGGCGGGGGATACGAGCAGTACTTC. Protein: CASIFGGGYEQYF.

CDR3 nucleotides: TGCAGCGTTGAGGGACAGGGTGTAGTGGAGACCCAGTACTTC. Translation gives CSVEGQGVVETQYF. The rearrangement uses TRBV29-1 and TRBJ2-5; 9 bases are a match to TRBD1. With 3 bases clipped from V and 5 bases from J, the junction kept 7 bases outside the gene matches. The CDR3 is 14 residues long. From germline, CDR1 is SQVTM and CDR2 ANQGSEA.

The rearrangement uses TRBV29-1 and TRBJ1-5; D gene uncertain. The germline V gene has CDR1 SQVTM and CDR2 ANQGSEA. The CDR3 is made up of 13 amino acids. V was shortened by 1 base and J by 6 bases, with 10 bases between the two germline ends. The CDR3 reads CSVEGRGSQPQHF. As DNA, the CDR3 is TGCAGCGTTGAAGGCCGGGGAAGTCAGCCCCAGCATTTT.

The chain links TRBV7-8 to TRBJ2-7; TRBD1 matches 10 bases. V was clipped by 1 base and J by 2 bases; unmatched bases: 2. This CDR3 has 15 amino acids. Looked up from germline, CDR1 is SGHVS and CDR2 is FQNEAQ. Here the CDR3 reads CASSLDGTGAYEQYF. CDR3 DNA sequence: TGTGCCAGCAGCTTAGATGGGACAGGGGCCTACGAGCAGTACTTC.

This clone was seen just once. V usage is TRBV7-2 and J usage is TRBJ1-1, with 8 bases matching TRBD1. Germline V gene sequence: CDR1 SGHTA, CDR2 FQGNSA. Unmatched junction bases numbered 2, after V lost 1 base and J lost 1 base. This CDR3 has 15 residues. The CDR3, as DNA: TGTGCCAGCAGCTTAGGAACAGGGGGGAACACTGAAGCTTTCTTT. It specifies CASSLGTGGNTEAFF.

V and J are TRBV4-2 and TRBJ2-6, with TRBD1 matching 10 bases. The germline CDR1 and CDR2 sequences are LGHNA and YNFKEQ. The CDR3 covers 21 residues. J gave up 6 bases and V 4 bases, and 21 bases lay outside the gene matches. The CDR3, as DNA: TGTGCCAGCAGCCCTACGCCAGTGACAGGGGGCCTTCTTGGTGTGGCCAACGTCCTGACTTTC. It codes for CASSPTPVTGGLLGVANVLTF.

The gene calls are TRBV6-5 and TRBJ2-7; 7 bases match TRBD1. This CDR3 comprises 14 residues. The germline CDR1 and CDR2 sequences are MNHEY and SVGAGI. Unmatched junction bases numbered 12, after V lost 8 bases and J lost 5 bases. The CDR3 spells CASGSPGGTDEQYF. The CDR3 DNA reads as TGTGCCAGCGGATCACCAGGGGGAACTGACGAGCAGTACTTC.

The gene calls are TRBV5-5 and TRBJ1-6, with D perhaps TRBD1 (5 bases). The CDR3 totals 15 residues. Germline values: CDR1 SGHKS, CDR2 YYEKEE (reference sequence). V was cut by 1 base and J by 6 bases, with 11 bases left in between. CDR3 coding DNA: TGTGCCAGCAGCTTGCGACAGTCCAGTAATTCACCCCTCCACTTT. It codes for CASSLRQSSNSPLHF.

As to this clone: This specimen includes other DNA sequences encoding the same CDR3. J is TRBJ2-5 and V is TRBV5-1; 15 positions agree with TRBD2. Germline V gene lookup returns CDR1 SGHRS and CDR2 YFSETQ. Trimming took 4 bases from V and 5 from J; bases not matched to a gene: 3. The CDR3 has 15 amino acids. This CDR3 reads CASSPGLAGGETQYF. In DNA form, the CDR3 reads TGCGCCAGCAGCCCCGGACTAGCGGGGGGGGAGACCCAGTACTTC.